This TCR beta chain was obtained from a study of post-analysis software for immune sequencing data. Regarding the study as a whole: Patients used about five TRBV segments, including TRBV5-6, TRBV5-1 and TRBV20-1, more often than controls.

CDR3 length equals 15 residues. V lost 0 bases and J lost 3, with 12 bases in between. Per the germline V gene, CDR1 is SGHRS and CDR2 is YFSETQ. This clonotype was picked up a small number of times. What it binds is unknown. Sequencing libraries made from TCR beta cDNA carried unique molecular identifiers. TCRdb recomputed calls from the PCR reads with MiXCR, one row per CDR3 protein. This table has some 700,000 distinct CDR3 sequences, more than 50% appearing once. The sequencing sample was made of blood. This clonotype was sampled from a girl aged 2-15 years with multiple sclerosis. The gene calls are TRBV5-1 and TRBJ1-1; tentative D call: TRBD1 (5 bases). The CDR3 protein is CASSLGWGEDTEAFF. For the CDR3, the DNA is TGCGCCAGCAGCTTGGGTTGGGGGGAGGACACTGAAGCTTTCTTT.